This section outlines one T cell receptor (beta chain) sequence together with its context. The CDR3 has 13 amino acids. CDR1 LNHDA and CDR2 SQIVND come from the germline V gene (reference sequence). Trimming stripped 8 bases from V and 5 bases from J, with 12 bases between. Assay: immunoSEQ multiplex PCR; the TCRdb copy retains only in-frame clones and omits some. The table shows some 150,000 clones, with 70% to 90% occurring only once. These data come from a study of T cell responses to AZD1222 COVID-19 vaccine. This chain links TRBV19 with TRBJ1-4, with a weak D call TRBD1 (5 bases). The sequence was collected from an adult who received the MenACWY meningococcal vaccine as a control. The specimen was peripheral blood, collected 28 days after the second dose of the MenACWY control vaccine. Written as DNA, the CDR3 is TGTGCCAGTCTACGGACACCAAATGAAAAACTGTTTTTT. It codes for CASLRTPNEKLFF.